The TCR beta chain under discussion was sequenced for a study of early T cells in non-severe SARS-CoV-2 infection. Across the whole study: Chains stayed unpaired after sequencing of bulk RNA from unsorted whole blood. Findings and limits, study-wide: Missing private and CD4 specificities, VDJdb matching favored anti-spike CD8 responses.

Researchers attached unique molecular identifiers to individual cDNA molecules. One entry per CDR3 protein results from TCRdb running MiXCR on the 5' RACE reads. The sample consists of about 71,000 distinct CDR3 sequences, around 12% of them appearing once. The CDR3 sequence is 14 residues long. The germline V gene encodes CDR1 DFQATT and CDR2 SNEGSKA (reference sequence). V lost 6 bases, J lost 7 bases, and 9 bases stayed unmatched. The sample holds a few counts of this clonotype. What it binds is unknown. This TCR was recovered from an adult who was a healthcare worker with PCR-confirmed SARS-CoV-2 infection or an uninfected control (not recorded which). V usage is TRBV20-1 and J usage is TRBJ1-6; TRBD1 aligns across 7 bases. This specimen was whole blood, taken at baseline. The CDR3 bases are TGCAGTGCCGCCCGGGACAGAGAAAATTCACCCCTCCACTTT. Its protein product is CSAARDRENSPLHF.